This T cell receptor beta chain is from a study of T cell changes during pregnancy in multiple sclerosis. Generated by immunoSEQ multiplex PCR, the TCRdb table keeps only in-frame clones and is missing some. The sample has some 70,000 clones, 91% seen once. Germline V gene lookup returns CDR1 LNHDA and CDR2 SQIVND (reference sequence). This CDR3 is 12 amino acids long. V was pared by 8 bases and J by 5 bases, with 12 bases between. V is TRBV19 and J is TRBJ1-2; no firm D call. The receptor was isolated from a female donor with multiple sclerosis, enrolled in a pregnancy study. The sequencing used CD8+ T cells from peripheral blood mononuclear cells, collected before pregnancy. The CDR3 sequence: CASAERWYGYTF. CDR3 sequence (DNA): TGTGCCAGTGCTGAACGGTGGTATGGCTACACCTTC.